These 17 T cell receptor beta chains share one sample of origin, sequenced in a study of technical replicates of blood from a handful of donors. The method was immunoSEQ multiplex PCR; TCRdb's version includes in-frame clones alone and lacks a portion of them. The repertoire holds 50,000 to 70,000 clones, with over 85% as singletons. The specimen sequenced was PBMCs. The source of these receptors is a human donor in good health. Some clones in this sample may be carry-over from other donors' samples.

This clone was seen once. J is TRBJ2-3 and V is TRBV4-1; a weak D match, TRBD2 (5 bases). CDR1 and CDR2 from the germline V gene are MGHRA and YSYEKL. Trimming took off 2 bases at V and 2 bases at J, with 8 bases between the two ends. The CDR3 runs to 14 residues. CDR3 region: CASSQTRVTDTQYF. The DNA of the CDR3 is TGCGCCAGCAGCCAAACGCGGGTCACAGATACGCAGTATTTT.

V and J are TRBV4-1 and TRBJ2-1, with no clear D. This CDR3 is built from 11 residues. The germline V gene has CDR1 MGHRA and CDR2 YSYEKL. Trimming removed 1 base at V and 12 bases at J, with 7 bases between. The CDR3 sequence is CASSQGNSQFF. The CDR3 DNA reads TGCGCCAGCAGCCAAGGCAACTCGCAGTTCTTC.

The CDR3 sequence: CASKRQGYEQYF. The CDR3 DNA reads TGTGCCAGCAAGAGACAGGGCTACGAGCAGTACTTC. V usage is TRBV2 and J usage is TRBJ2-7; TRBD1 aligns across 7 bases. The CDR3 is 12 amino acids. In germline, CDR1 is SNHLY, CDR2 FYNNEI. V was clipped by 7 bases and J by 3 bases; unmatched bases: 3.

The V call is TRBV12-5, the J call TRBJ2-1; D unclear. Trimming removed 1 base at V and 4 bases at J, with 5 bases between. The CDR3 has 13 residues. From germline, CDR1 is LGHNT and CDR2 FRNRAP. The CDR3 protein is CASGLDRYNEQFF. The CDR3 region has the DNA TGTGCTAGTGGTTTGGACAGATACAATGAGCAGTTCTTC.

This clone occurred a few times. The rearrangement joins TRBV5-1 to TRBJ1-2, with D perhaps TRBD1 (5 bases). CDR1 is SGHRS and CDR2 is YFSETQ in the germline V gene. The CDR3 length is 13 residues. Trimming left V 0 bases short and J 2 bases short, with 5 bases between. In DNA, the CDR3 is TGCGCCAGCAGCTTGGAGGGGAACTATGGCTACACCTTC. It codes for CASSLEGNYGYTF.

The rearrangement links TRBV7-9 to TRBJ1-2; D call uncertain. V gave up 2 bases and J gave up 4 bases, with 11 bases separating them. Germline V CDR1 and CDR2: SEHNR, FQNEAQ (reference sequence). CDR3 length: 14 residues. CDR3 sequence reads: CASSLNTELYGYTF. CDR3 nucleotides: TGTGCCAGCAGCTTAAATACAGAGCTCTATGGCTACACCTTC.

This clone was counted only a few times. This chain links TRBV6-4 with TRBJ2-1; possible D gene TRBD1, 8 bases. Germline CDR1 MRHNA, CDR2 SNTAGT. The CDR3 is made up of 15 amino acids. Trimming cost V 4 bases and J 9 bases, with 19 bases left between them. In nucleotides, the CDR3 is TGTGCCAGCAGTGGAGGACAGGGAGGGGGCAGTGAGCAGTTCTTC. Translation gives CASSGGQGGGSEQFF.

Here the CDR3 reads CASRQGNYGYTF. The CDR3 nucleotides read TGTGCCAGCAGACAGGGCAACTATGGCTACACCTTC. The chain employs TRBV6-5 and TRBJ1-2; D might be TRBD1 (6 bases). This CDR3 is built from 12 residues. Germline V gene sequence: CDR1 MNHEY, CDR2 SVGAGI. Trimming took 6 bases from V and 2 from J, leaving 7 bases between them.

This clone is a singleton in its sample. The chain has TRBV5-4 and TRBJ2-1; TRBD2 matches at 12 bases. CDR1 is SGHNT and CDR2 is YYREEE in the germline V gene (reference sequence). The CDR3 runs 14 residues. J was trimmed by 7 bases and V by 8 bases; bases with no gene match: 7. The CDR3 loop reads CASQLAGGLNEQFF. The DNA of the CDR3 is TGTGCCAGTCAACTAGCGGGGGGTCTAAATGAGCAGTTCTTC.

This clone was seen only once. Written as DNA, the CDR3 is TGTGCCAGCAGCCCCGACACTGAAGCTTTCTTT. This codes for CASSPDTEAFF. The V and J genes are TRBV9 and TRBJ1-1; D gene unclear. CDR1 and CDR2 (germline): SGDLS, YYNGEE. The CDR3 extends over 11 amino acids. V was shortened by 4 bases and J by 3 bases, with 4 bases between the two germline ends. Filled out from reference TRBV9 and TRBJ1-1, the complete variable domain reads DSGVTQTPKHLITATGQRVTLRCSPRSGDLSVYWYQQSLDQGLQFLIQYYNGEERAKGNILERFSAQQFPDLHSELNLSSLELGDSALYFCASSPDTEAFFGQGTRLTVV.

This rearrangement joins TRBV7-9 to TRBJ1-1; D unclear. V was clipped by 5 bases and J by 2 bases, with 15 bases between them. Germline values: CDR1 SEHNR, CDR2 FQNEAQ (reference sequence). The CDR3 extends over 15 amino acids. This chain's CDR3 is CASSPLGGPNTEAFF. The CDR3 DNA sequence: TGTGCCAGCAGCCCACTCGGCGGGCCAAACACTGAAGCTTTCTTT.

The V call is TRBV10-3, the J call TRBJ1-5; no clear D. The CDR3 is 11 amino acids. Trimming pared 5 bases from V and 4 bases from J, leaving 3 bases between. Germline CDR1 ENHRY, CDR2 SYGVKD. In DNA form, the CDR3 reads TGTGCCATCAGTTCTAATCAGCCCCAGCATTTT. Translation: CAISSNQPQHF.

The gene calls are TRBV5-1 and TRBJ2-7; D possibly corresponds to TRBD1 (6 bases). The V gene lost 9 bases and the J gene lost 1 base, with 17 bases spanning the gap. The CDR3 extends over 14 amino acids. CDR1 SGHRS and CDR2 YFSETQ come from the germline V gene. In DNA, the CDR3 is TGCGCCACCCCCAACCGGGACAAGTCCTACGAGCAGTACTTC. Its protein product is CATPNRDKSYEQYF.

The gene calls are TRBV7-9 and TRBJ1-1, with a weak D call TRBD1 (6 bases). There are 14 residues in the CDR3. Trimming stripped 4 bases from V and 1 base from J, with 10 bases between. Germline V gene sequence: CDR1 SEHNR, CDR2 FQNEAQ (reference sequence). Here the CDR3 DNA reads TGTGCCAGCAGCTCTTTACAGGGGAACACTGAAGCTTTCTTT. This gives the protein CASSSLQGNTEAFF.

The chain employs TRBV2 and TRBJ2-3, with unresolved D. Looked up from germline, CDR1 is SNHLY and CDR2 is FYNNEI. There are 11 residues in the CDR3. Trimming took off 5 bases at V and 8 bases at J, with 8 bases between the two ends. The CDR3 DNA sequence: TGTGCCAGCAGTCCGTTTCCTACGCAGTATTTT. Translation gives CASSPFPTQYF.

The chain carries TRBV5-1 and TRBJ2-1; D might be TRBD2 (5 bases). V was clipped by 1 base and J by 0 bases, with 8 bases between them. Germline V CDR1 and CDR2: SGHRS, YFSETQ. The CDR3 sequence is 15 residues long. The chain's CDR3 is CASSLSGVSYNEQFF. DNA of the CDR3: TGCGCCAGCAGCTTGAGCGGTGTCTCCTACAATGAGCAGTTCTTC.

This clone came up once. The chain joins TRBV7-2 to TRBJ2-5, with TRBD2 matching over 10 bases. The CDR3 contains 15 residues. Trimming took 3 bases from V and 5 from J; bases not matched to a gene: 6. CDR1 and CDR2 from the germline V gene are SGHTA and FQGNSA. CDR3 coding DNA: TGTGCCAGCAGCTTCGGTAGCGGGGGGACGGAGACCCAGTACTTC. Its translation: CASSFGSGGTETQYF.